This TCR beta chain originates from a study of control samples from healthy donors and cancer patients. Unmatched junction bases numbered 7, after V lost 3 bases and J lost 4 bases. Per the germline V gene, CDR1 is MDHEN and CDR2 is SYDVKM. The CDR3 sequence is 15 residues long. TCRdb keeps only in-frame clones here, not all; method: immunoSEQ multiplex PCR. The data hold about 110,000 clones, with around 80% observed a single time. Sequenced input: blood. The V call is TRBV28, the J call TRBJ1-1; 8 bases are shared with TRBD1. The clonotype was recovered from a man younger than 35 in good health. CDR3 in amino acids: CASSFGTGRITEAFF. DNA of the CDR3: TGTGCCAGCAGTTTTGGGACAGGTCGGATCACTGAAGCTTTCTTT. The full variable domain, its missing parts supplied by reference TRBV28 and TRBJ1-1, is DVKVTQSSRYLVKRTGEKVFLECVQDMDHENMFWYRQDPGLGLRLIYFSYDVKMKEKGDIPEGYSVSREKKERFSLILESASTNQTSMYLCASSFGTGRITEAFFGQGTRLTVV.